The next 16 T cell receptor beta chains were all read from a single sample in a study of blood T cells in healthy people across ages. PCR was performed a second time for about 7 to 11 cycles using a sample-barcoded 5' primer and a J-beta primer mix. TCRdb ran MiXCR on the 5' RACE reads and lists one entry per CDR3 protein. The data contain roughly 1,000,000 distinct CDR3 sequences, roughly a quarter of them seen just once; the ten biggest clones take up around 0.7%. This sample also belongs to another study, concerning T cells of mothers and their children.

Sequenced: blood. All receptors come from a girl aged 2 to 10 in good health.

This clonotype was recorded at least ten times. V usage is TRBV2 and J usage is TRBJ1-5; D is uncertain. The V end was cut by 5 bases, the J end by 4 bases, with 12 bases between. Germline V gene data show CDR1 as SNHLY and CDR2 as FYNNEI. This CDR3 comprises 14 residues. Here the CDR3 DNA reads TGTGCCAGCAGTAGGTCGCGGGGAAATCAGCCCCAGCATTTT. This gives the protein CASSRSRGNQPQHF.

The gene calls are TRBV9 and TRBJ1-6; D not resolved. Germline CDR1 is SGDLS and CDR2 is YYNGEE. With 0 bases removed from V and 7 bases from J, the gap between germline ends came to 5 bases. The CDR3 spans 13 residues. CDR3 residues: CASSVESNSPLHF. For the CDR3, the DNA is TGTGCCAGCAGCGTAGAGTCCAATTCACCCCTCCACTTT.

The CDR3 region has the DNA TGTGCCAGCAGTGTCCAATCCGCAACTAATGAAAAACTGTTTTTT. This codes for CASSVQSATNEKLFF. This chain joins TRBV6-1 and TRBJ1-4; D ambiguous. V was trimmed by 4 bases and J by 0 bases, leaving 9 bases between them. The germline CDR1 and CDR2 sequences are MNHNS and SASEGT. The CDR3 length is 15 residues.

The chain is built from TRBV5-1 and TRBJ2-7; D is unresolved. This CDR3 spans 13 amino acids. The ends were cut back, 4 bases at V and 1 base at J, with 9 bases in the middle. CDR1 and CDR2 from the germline V gene are SGHRS and YFSETQ. The DNA for the CDR3 is TGCGCCAGCAGCAACTCACCATCCTACGAGCAGTACTTC. Encoded protein: CASSNSPSYEQYF.

This chain links TRBV7-2 with TRBJ1-2, with D possibly matching TRBD1 (5 bases). The CDR3 sequence is 15 residues long. Trimming took off 5 bases at V and 4 bases at J, with 17 bases between the two ends. Germline V gene sequence: CDR1 SGHTA, CDR2 FQGNSA. Here the CDR3 DNA reads TGTGCCAGCAGCCTGTGGGGAAGGGGCAGCTATGGCTACACCTTC. Encoded protein: CASSLWGRGSYGYTF.

This chain joins TRBV6-2 or TRBV6-3 and TRBJ2-4; 8 positions match TRBD2. The CDR3 loop spans 20 amino acids. Trimming removed 5 bases from V and 0 bases from J; junction bases left unmatched: 18. Germline assignment: CDR1 MNHEY and CDR2 SVGEGT. CDR3 loop: CASSTEASGGRNIAKNIQYF. In nucleotides, the CDR3 is TGTGCCAGCAGTACGGAAGCAAGCGGGGGCCGGAATATAGCCAAAAACATTCAGTACTTC.

This chain uses TRBV12-3 or TRBV12-4 with TRBJ2-6; 10 bases are a match to TRBD2. J lost 2 bases, V lost 7 bases, and 5 bases had no gene match. The CDR3 has 16 residues. CDR3 in amino acids: CASILLAGTGANVLTF. DNA for the CDR3: TGTGCCAGCATCCTACTAGCGGGAACTGGGGCCAACGTCCTGACTTTC.

This clonotype was counted at least ten times. V usage is TRBV12-3 or TRBV12-4 and J usage is TRBJ2-7; TRBD2 aligns across 8 bases. This CDR3 comprises 15 residues. J was trimmed by 4 bases and V by 3 bases; bases with no gene match: 8. The CDR3, as DNA: TGTGCCAGCAGTTTGGGAGTAGCGGGACCTTACGAGCAGTACTTC. It is translated as CASSLGVAGPYEQYF.

The J gene is TRBJ2-7, the V gene TRBV12-3 or TRBV12-4; D gene ambiguous. The CDR3 runs to 12 residues. The V gene lost 6 bases and the J gene lost 6 bases, with 12 bases spanning the gap. The CDR3 spells CASSRSFGEQYF. CDR3 DNA sequence: TGTGCCAGCAGCCGGTCGTTTGGCGAGCAGTACTTC.

The CDR3 coding sequence is TGTGCCAGCAGTTTTTTGCTAGCGGGGGGCACCGGGGAGCTGTTTTTT. Protein sequence: CASSFLLAGGTGELFF. The genes are TRBV28 and TRBJ2-2; 11 bases are shared with TRBD2. The CDR3 runs to 16 residues. Germline V lookup: CDR1 MDHEN, CDR2 SYDVKM. With 3 bases clipped from V and 4 bases from J, the junction kept 4 bases outside the gene matches. The full variable domain, completed using reference TRBV28 and TRBJ2-2, is DVKVTQSSRYLVKRTGEKVFLECVQDMDHENMFWYRQDPGLGLRLIYFSYDVKMKEKGDIPEGYSVSREKKERFSLILESASTNQTSMYLCASSFLLAGGTGELFFGEGSRLTVL.

This clonotype was picked up a small number of times. The V and J genes are TRBV7-9 and TRBJ1-3; TRBD1 might be the D (6 bases). Per the germline V gene, CDR1 is SEHNR and CDR2 is FQNEAQ (reference sequence). CDR3 length equals 16 residues. The germline V and J ends were trimmed by 1 base and 0 bases, with 10 bases remaining between them. The CDR3 DNA reads as TGTGCCAGCAGCTTAGAGGGGGGGGTCTCTGGAAACACCATATATTTT. Protein product: CASSLEGGVSGNTIYF. The full variable domain, rest sourced from reference TRBV7-9 and TRBJ1-3, is DTGVSQNPRHKITKRGQNVTFRCDPISEHNRLYWYRQTLGQGPEFLTYFQNEAQLEKSRLLSDRFSAERPKGSFSTLEIQRTEQGDSAMYLCASSLEGGVSGNTIYFGEGSWLTVV.

A single count supports this clonotype. This chain joins TRBV5-4 and TRBJ1-6, with 7 bases aligning to TRBD1. The germline V gene encodes CDR1 SGHNT and CDR2 YYREEE (reference sequence). There are 17 residues in the CDR3. After removal of 5 bases from V and 7 bases from J, the junction contained 15 bases not matched to a gene. The CDR3 DNA follows: TGTGCCAGCAGTTCCCAGCTGGGTAGGGGGCGGAATTCACCCCTCCACTTT. Protein product: CASSSQLGRGRNSPLHF.

This chain links TRBV15 with TRBJ2-1, with D unclear. The V gene's germline CDR1 is LNHNV and CDR2 YYDKDF (reference sequence). The CDR3 covers 16 residues. Trimming took off 5 bases at V and 0 bases at J, with 14 bases between the two ends. The CDR3 sequence is CATSDIFESSYNEQFF. In DNA, the CDR3 is TGTGCCACCAGCGATATCTTTGAGAGCTCCTACAATGAGCAGTTCTTC.

This clonotype was counted only a few times. Compared with germline, one end of the junction differs, possibly owing to a read error. The chain couples TRBV5-4 to TRBJ2-4; 9 bases align to TRBD1. CDR1 is SGHNT and CDR2 is YYREEE in the germline V gene (reference sequence). The CDR3 spans 11 residues. CDR3 bases: TGTGCCAGCAGGGGACAGGGCTATCGGCACTTC. Encoded protein: CASRGQGYRHF.

Only a few counts were recorded for this clonotype. The J gene is TRBJ1-1, the V gene TRBV7-9; weak D call: TRBD1 (5 bases). Germline lookup yields CDR1 SEHNR and CDR2 FQNEAQ (reference sequence). Trimming shortened V by 5 bases and J by 6 bases, and 13 bases separated the two germline ends. The CDR3 contains 13 residues. In nucleotides, the CDR3 is TGTGCCAGCAGCACCTGGGACCTGCCTGAAGCTTTCTTT. It encodes CASSTWDLPEAFF. Variable domain in full (rest from reference TRBV7-9 and TRBJ1-1): DTGVSQNPRHKITKRGQNVTFRCDPISEHNRLYWYRQTLGQGPEFLTYFQNEAQLEKSRLLSDRFSAERPKGSFSTLEIQRTEQGDSAMYLCASSTWDLPEAFFGQGTRLTVV.

The V call is TRBV15, the J call TRBJ2-7; D gene uncertain. The CDR3 runs to 15 residues. V shed 0 bases and J shed 0 bases, with 9 bases lying between them. The germline V gene encodes CDR1 LNHNV and CDR2 YYDKDF (reference sequence). The chain's CDR3 is CATSRDRRSSYEQYF. The CDR3 DNA sequence: TGTGCCACCAGCAGAGATCGCCGTAGCTCCTACGAGCAGTACTTC.